This T cell receptor (beta chain) appears in the sequencing data of a study of human T cells and chemical hapten exposure. Study at large: During the roughly 24-week study period, patients had diphenylcyclopropenone applied to the scalp every week.

Worth noting for this clonotype: Its antigen is undetermined.

Study-level results: Patch test score showed a positive correlation with PT1 expanded TCR counts.

Time point indicated: patch test 2, 6 weeks after DPC sensitization. The treatment here: therapeutic diphenylcyclopropenone sensitization with weekly scalp DPC. The donor pool consisted of alopecia patients aged 18 to 70 years, considered suitable for DPC. CDR3 length equals 15 residues. Germline V gene data show CDR1 as ENHRY and CDR2 as SYGVKD. V was clipped by 3 bases and J by 2 bases; unmatched bases: 3. A single record per CDR3 protein comes from TCRdb applying MiXCR to the RACE reads. In the table there are about 380,000 distinct CDR3 sequences, just under 6.5% of which are singletons. Sequenced material: whole blood, taken in connection with sensitization to the hapten diphenylcyclopropenone (DPC). The sequence came from a young woman with alopecia areata. Some clones in this sample may be carry-over from other donors' samples. The V gene is TRBV10-3, the J gene TRBJ2-1; 8 nucleotides align to TRBD2. For the CDR3, the DNA is TGTGCCATCAGTGAAAGCGGGGGTACCTACAATGAGCAGTTCTTC. This sequence encodes CAISESGGTYNEQFF.